This T cell receptor beta chain was recorded in a study of blood T cell repertoires in COVID-19. Study summary: The United States, Italy and Spain supplied acute and convalescent COVID-19 samples. T cells, B-cell-depleted T cells, or PBMCs provided the cDNA or gDNA that served as material.

Seattle researchers signed up patients amid active infection and tracked them longitudinally. V was shortened by 3 bases and J by 2 bases, with 23 bases between the two germline ends. Per the germline V gene, CDR1 is LNHDA and CDR2 is SQIVND (reference sequence). This CDR3 comprises 18 residues. Original data processing: How many nucleated cells were present was estimated from reference gene primer amplification. TCRdb keeps only in-frame clones here, not all; method: immunoSEQ multiplex PCR. From that table come the V and J calls and clone size; the DNA was used to work out D and trimming. The sample contains 250,000 to 300,000 clones, 70% to 90% of which appear only once.

The rearrangement uses TRBV19 and TRBJ2-7, with D tentatively TRBD2 (6 bases). Material: peripheral blood. This sequence was found in a woman aged 30 to 39 with COVID-19, enrolled during active disease. The CDR3 DNA reads as TGTGCCAGTAGTATCCTAAATTGGGCCGGGACTCGGCCCTACGAGCAGTACTTC. Protein product: CASSILNWAGTRPYEQYF.